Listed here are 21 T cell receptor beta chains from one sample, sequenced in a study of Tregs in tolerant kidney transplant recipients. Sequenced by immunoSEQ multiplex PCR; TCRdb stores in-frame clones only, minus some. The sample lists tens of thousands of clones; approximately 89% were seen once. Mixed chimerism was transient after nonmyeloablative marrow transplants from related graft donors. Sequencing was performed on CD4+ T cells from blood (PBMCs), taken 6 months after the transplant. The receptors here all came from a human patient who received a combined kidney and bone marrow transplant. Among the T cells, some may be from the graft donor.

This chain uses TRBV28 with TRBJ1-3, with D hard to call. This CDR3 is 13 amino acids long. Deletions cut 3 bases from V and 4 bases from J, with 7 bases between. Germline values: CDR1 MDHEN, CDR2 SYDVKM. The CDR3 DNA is TGTGCCAGCAGTTTTCTAGCCGGAAACACCATATATTTT. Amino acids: CASSFLAGNTIYF.

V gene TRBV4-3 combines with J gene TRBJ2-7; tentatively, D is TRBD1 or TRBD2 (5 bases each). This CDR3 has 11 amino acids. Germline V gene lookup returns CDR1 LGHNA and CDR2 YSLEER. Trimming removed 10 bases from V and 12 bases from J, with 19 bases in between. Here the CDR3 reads CANRYHEEGYF. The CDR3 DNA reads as TGCGCCAACAGGTATCATGAAGAGGGGTACTTC.

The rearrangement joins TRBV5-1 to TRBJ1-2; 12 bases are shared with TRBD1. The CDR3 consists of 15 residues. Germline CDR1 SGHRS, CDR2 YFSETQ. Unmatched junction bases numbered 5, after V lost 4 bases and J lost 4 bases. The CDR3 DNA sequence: TGCGCCAGCAGCCATGGGACAGGGGGCGGCTATGGCTACACCTTC. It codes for CASSHGTGGGYGYTF.

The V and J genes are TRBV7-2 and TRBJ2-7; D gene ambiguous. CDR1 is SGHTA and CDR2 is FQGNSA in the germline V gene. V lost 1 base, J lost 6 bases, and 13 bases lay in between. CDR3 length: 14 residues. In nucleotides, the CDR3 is TGTGCCAGCAGCTTAGTCGCAGGCTTCTCCGAGCAGTACTTC. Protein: CASSLVAGFSEQYF.

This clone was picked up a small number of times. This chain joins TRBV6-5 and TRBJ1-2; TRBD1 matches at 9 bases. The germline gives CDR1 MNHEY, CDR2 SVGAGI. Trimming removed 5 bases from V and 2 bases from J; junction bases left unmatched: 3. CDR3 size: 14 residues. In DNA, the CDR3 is TGTGCCAGCAGTCGGGACAGGGTGAACTATGGCTACACCTTC. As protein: CASSRDRVNYGYTF.

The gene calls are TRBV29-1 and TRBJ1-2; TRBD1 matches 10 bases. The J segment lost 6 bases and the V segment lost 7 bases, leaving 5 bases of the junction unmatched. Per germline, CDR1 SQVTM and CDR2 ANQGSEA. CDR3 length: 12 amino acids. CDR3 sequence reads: CSATGQGHGYTF. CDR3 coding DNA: TGCAGCGCCACGGGACAGGGGCATGGCTACACCTTC.

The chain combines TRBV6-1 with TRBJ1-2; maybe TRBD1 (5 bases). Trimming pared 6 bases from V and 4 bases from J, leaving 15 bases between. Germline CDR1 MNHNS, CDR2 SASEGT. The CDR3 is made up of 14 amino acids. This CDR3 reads CASRAPGWGYGYTF. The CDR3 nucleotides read TGTGCCAGCAGGGCCCCAGGGTGGGGCTATGGCTACACCTTC.

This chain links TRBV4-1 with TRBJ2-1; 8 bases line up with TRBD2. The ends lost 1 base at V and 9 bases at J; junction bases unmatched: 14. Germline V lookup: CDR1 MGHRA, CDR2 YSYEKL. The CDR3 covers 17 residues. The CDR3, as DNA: TGCGCCAGCAGCCAAGTGGGGGACGGGGGGGCCGTTAGTGAGCAGTTCTTC. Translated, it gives CASSQVGDGGAVSEQFF.

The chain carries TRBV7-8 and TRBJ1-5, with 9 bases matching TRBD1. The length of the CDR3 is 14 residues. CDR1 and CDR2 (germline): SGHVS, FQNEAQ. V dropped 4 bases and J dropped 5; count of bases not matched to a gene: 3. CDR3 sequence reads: CASSSGTGYQPQHF. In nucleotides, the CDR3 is TGTGCCAGCAGCTCAGGGACAGGGTATCAGCCCCAGCATTTT.

The CDR3 DNA follows: TGTGCCAGCAGCCCCTCCGGGACTAGCGGGGGGTACCAAGAGACCCAGTACTTC. Amino acids: CASSPSGTSGGYQETQYF. V usage is TRBV11-2 and J usage is TRBJ2-5; 15 bases match TRBD2. V trimming: 5 bases; J trimming: 0 bases; junction bases outside the gene matches: 7. The germline V gene has CDR1 SGHAT and CDR2 FQNNGV. This CDR3 has 18 residues.

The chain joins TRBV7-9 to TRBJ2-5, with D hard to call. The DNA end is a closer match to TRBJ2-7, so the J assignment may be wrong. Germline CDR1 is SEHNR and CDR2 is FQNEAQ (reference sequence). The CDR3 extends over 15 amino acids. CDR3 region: CASSLVRTHPHEQYF. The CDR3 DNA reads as TGTGCCAGCAGCTTAGTGAGAACCCACCCCCACGAGCAGTACTTC.

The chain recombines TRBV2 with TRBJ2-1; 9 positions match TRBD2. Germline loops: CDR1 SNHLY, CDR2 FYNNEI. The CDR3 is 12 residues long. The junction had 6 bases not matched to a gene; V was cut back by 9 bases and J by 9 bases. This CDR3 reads CARSGGTLEQFF. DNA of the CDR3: TGTGCCAGGAGCGGGGGGACCCTTGAGCAGTTCTTC.

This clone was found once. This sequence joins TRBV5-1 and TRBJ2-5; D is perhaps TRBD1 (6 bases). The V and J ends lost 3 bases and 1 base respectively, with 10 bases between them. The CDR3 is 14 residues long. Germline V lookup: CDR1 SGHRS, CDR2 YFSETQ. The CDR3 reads CASSWLDSQETQYF. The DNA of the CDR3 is TGCGCCAGCAGCTGGCTGGACAGCCAAGAGACCCAGTACTTC.

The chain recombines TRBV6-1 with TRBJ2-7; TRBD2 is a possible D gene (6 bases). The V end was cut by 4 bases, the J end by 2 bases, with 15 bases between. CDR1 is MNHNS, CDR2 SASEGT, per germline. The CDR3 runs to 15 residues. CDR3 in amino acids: CASSGAGKNPYEQYF. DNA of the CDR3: TGTGCCAGCAGTGGGGCGGGGAAAAATCCCTACGAGCAGTACTTC.

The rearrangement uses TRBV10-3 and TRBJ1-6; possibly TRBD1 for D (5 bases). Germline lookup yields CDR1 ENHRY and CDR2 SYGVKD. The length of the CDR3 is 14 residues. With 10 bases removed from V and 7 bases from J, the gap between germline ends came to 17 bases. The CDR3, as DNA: TGTGCCACCCACTCAGGGTCCTCCAATTCACCCCTCCACTTT. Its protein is CATHSGSSNSPLHF.

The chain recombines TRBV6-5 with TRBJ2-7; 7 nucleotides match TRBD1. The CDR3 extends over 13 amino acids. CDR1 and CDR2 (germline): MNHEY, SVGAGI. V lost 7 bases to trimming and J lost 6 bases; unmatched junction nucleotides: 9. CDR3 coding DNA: TGTGCCAGCAAACTGGACAGGAGAGGCGAGCAGTACTTC. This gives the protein CASKLDRRGEQYF.

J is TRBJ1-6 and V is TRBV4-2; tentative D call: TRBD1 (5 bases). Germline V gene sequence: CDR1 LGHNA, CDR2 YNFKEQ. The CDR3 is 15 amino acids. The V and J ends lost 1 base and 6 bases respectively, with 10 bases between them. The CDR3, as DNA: TGTGCCAGCAGCCAAGGTCCGGGGGTTAATTCACCCCTCCACTTT. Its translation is CASSQGPGVNSPLHF.

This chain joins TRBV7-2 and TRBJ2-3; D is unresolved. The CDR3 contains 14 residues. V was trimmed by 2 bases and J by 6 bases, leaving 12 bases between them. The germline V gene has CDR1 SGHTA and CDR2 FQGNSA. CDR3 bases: TGTGCCAGCAGCTTAACCCCCGAGGTGGATACGCAGTATTTT. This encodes CASSLTPEVDTQYF.

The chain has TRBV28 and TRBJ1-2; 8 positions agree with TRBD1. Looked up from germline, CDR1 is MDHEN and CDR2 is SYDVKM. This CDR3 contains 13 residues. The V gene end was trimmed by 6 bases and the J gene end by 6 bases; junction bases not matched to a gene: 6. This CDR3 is CASSLQQGDGYTF. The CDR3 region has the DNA TGTGCCAGCAGCCTCCAACAGGGGGATGGCTACACCTTC.

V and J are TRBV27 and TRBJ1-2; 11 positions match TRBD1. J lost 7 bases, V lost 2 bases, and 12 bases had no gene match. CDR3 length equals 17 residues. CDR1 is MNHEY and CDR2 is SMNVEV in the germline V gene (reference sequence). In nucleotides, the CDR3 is TGTGCCAGCAGTTTACTCGGACAGGGGGCGACCTTCTCTGGCTACACCTTC. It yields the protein CASSLLGQGATFSGYTF.

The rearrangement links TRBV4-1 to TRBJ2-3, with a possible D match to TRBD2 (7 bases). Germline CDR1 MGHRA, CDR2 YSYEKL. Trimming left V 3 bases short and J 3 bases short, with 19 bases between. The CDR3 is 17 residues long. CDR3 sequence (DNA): TGCGCCAGCAGCCATCGGGAGGAGACAGGAGGAACAGATACGCAGTATTTT. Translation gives CASSHREETGGTDTQYF.